This TCR beta chain comes out of a study of post-analysis software for immune sequencing data. Whole-study results and caveats: The study found TRBV5-6, TRBV5-1 and TRBV20-1 among four to six TRBV segments more frequent in patients than controls.

Unique molecular identifiers featured in each of the TCR beta cDNA libraries. TCRdb used MiXCR to reprocess the PCR reads, holding one entry per CDR3 protein. The sample includes some 370,000 distinct CDR3 sequences, 30% to 45% of them seen just once. The table lists this clonotype with a few counts. What it binds is unknown. Trimming cost V 7 bases and J 9 bases, with 12 bases left between them. CDR3 length equals 12 residues. CDR1 and CDR2 (germline): KGHDR, SFDVKD. This sequence joins TRBV24-1 and TRBJ2-1; D unresolved. This TCR was recovered from a girl under 18 with multiple sclerosis. Sequencing was performed on blood. CDR3 loop: CATRDNLGEQFF. The CDR3 nucleotides read TGTGCCACCAGGGATAACCTTGGTGAGCAGTTCTTC.